This record concerns one T cell receptor beta chain sequence. V gave up 4 bases and J gave up 4 bases, with 13 bases separating them. Per the germline V gene, CDR1 is SGHTA and CDR2 is FQGNSA. The CDR3 consists of 15 residues. The Seattle site enrolled patients during active infection and followed them longitudinally. This entry comes from a study of blood T cell repertoires in COVID-19. About the study: From T cells, B-cell-depleted T cells, or PBMCs came the material, which was cDNA or gDNA.

In the study's own analysis: Reference gene primer amplification gave nucleated cell count estimates. Here immunoSEQ multiplex PCR was the method, and the copy in TCRdb shows in-frame clones only, minus some. V and J calls plus clone size are reproduced from that table; the DNA served to infer D and trimming. The table lists roughly 190,000 clones, about 95% of them singletons. The V gene is TRBV7-2, the J gene TRBJ1-4, with D perhaps TRBD1 (6 bases). The sequenced sample was peripheral blood. The source of this sequence is a man younger than 40 with COVID-19, enrolled during active disease. The CDR3 DNA sequence: TGTGCCAGCAGCTCGGGGGGCACGATTAATGAAAAACTGTTTTTT. Protein sequence: CASSSGGTINEKLFF.